A single sample gave rise to the 13 T cell receptor beta chains below, sequenced in a study of CD8+CD57+ T cells in acquired aplastic anemia. Genomic DNA, the template, was used for profiling of the TCR beta VDJ and CDR3. TCRdb used MiXCR to reprocess the reads, holding one entry per CDR3 protein. The table lists around 150,000 distinct CDR3 sequences, 40% to 45% of them singletons. Sequencing used sorted CD4+, CD8+, or CD8+CD57+ T cells (not recorded which) from PBMCs. These receptors were collected from a human donor in good health, serving as a control.

This rearrangement joins TRBV27 to TRBJ2-2, with 10 nucleotides matching TRBD2. V dropped 3 bases and J dropped 0; count of bases not matched to a gene: 4. The CDR3 has 17 residues. Germline lookup yields CDR1 MNHEY and CDR2 SMNVEV (reference sequence). CDR3 residues: CASSLGAGGANTGELFF. CDR3 nucleotide sequence: TGTGCCAGCAGTTTGGGAGCGGGGGGGGCGAACACCGGGGAGCTGTTTTTT.

This clonotype was seen at least ten times. This sequence joins TRBV18 and TRBJ2-7; TRBD2 might be the D (5 bases). The CDR3 totals 13 residues. In germline, CDR1 is KGHSH, CDR2 LQKENI. The ends were cut back, 3 bases at V and 5 bases at J, with 11 bases in the middle. The CDR3 DNA reads as TGTGCCAGCTCACCTCCGGGGATAAACGAGCAGTACTTC. Encoded protein: CASSPPGINEQYF.

This chain connects TRBV20-1 to TRBJ2-5; D tentatively fits TRBD1 or TRBD2 (5 bases each). Germline V gene data show CDR1 as DFQATT and CDR2 as SNEGSKA (reference sequence). This CDR3 spans 12 amino acids. Between the trimmed V and J ends, which lost 3 bases and 5 bases, there was a span of 10 bases. CDR3 sequence (DNA): TGCAGTGCTAGTCTGGGGGAGGAGACCCAGTACTTC. Residues: CSASLGEETQYF.

This clonotype has ten or more counts. The gene calls are TRBV12-3 or TRBV12-4 and TRBJ2-7, with no clear D. The CDR3 is 14 amino acids. Trimming left V 1 base short and J 5 bases short, with 12 bases between. The CDR3: CASSLVGISHEQYF. Written as DNA, the CDR3 is TGTGCCAGCAGTTTAGTAGGGATAAGTCACGAGCAGTACTTC.

The chain joins TRBV5-1 to TRBJ1-2; 12 bases are a match to TRBD1. Trimming removed 7 bases from V and 8 bases from J; junction bases left unmatched: 9. CDR3 length: 14 residues. In germline, CDR1 is SGHRS, CDR2 YFSETQ. The CDR3 region is CASRWGQGAEGYTF. The DNA for the CDR3 is TGCGCCAGCCGGTGGGGACAGGGGGCAGAGGGCTACACCTTC.

The V gene is TRBV25-1, the J gene TRBJ1-4; tentative D call: TRBD1 (5 bases). The CDR3 extends over 15 amino acids. Germline values: CDR1 MGHDK, CDR2 SYGVNS. V was pared by 6 bases and J by 7 bases, with 18 bases between. The CDR3: CASSSVRGIGEKLFF. The CDR3 DNA sequence: TGTGCCAGCAGCTCGGTAAGGGGCATCGGTGAAAAACTGTTTTTT.

This clonotype has a handful of counts. The V call is TRBV5-5, the J call TRBJ1-4, with D maybe TRBD1 (5 bases). This CDR3 comprises 16 residues. CDR1 and CDR2 from the germline V gene are SGHKS and YYEKEE (reference sequence). V was pared by 0 bases and J by 0 bases, with 9 bases between. The CDR3 spells CASSLGQGPTNEKLFF. CDR3 in DNA: TGTGCCAGCAGCTTGGGGCAGGGACCAACTAATGAAAAACTGTTTTTT.

About this clonotype itself: A much larger clone differs by one base, so this may be a read error. The chain joins TRBV5-1 to TRBJ2-1; D might be TRBD2 (5 bases). The CDR3 runs 15 residues. Germline-derived CDR1 and CDR2 are SGHRS and YFSETQ. The CDR3 nucleotides are TGCGCCGGCAGCTTGCCCGGGATTCTCTACAATGAGCAGTTCTTC. Protein sequence: CAGSLPGILYNEQFF.

Regarding this clonotype: A much larger clone is a single base away; this may be a read error. The chain has TRBV6-1 and TRBJ1-2; D is possibly TRBD1 (5 bases). Germline assignment: CDR1 MNHNS and CDR2 SASEGT. There are 16 residues in the CDR3. Between the trimmed V and J ends, which lost 6 bases and 7 bases, there was a span of 24 bases. The CDR3 protein is CASRWAAAGQTPGYTF. CDR3 nucleotides: TGTGCCAGCAGATGGGCGGCGGCAGGACAAACCCCTGGCTACACCTTC.

This clonotype showed up just a few times. The chain uses TRBV19 and TRBJ1-2; D may be TRBD1 (5 bases). The germline V gene has CDR1 LNHDA and CDR2 SQIVND (reference sequence). V lost 3 bases and J 8 bases, leaving 16 bases between the germline ends. The length of the CDR3 is 14 residues. CDR3 sequence (DNA): TGTGCCAGTAGTATTACAGCAAAAGGGGAGGGCTACACCTTC. Translated, it gives CASSITAKGEGYTF. The full variable domain, in which reference TRBV19 and TRBJ1-2 provide the parts outside the CDR3, is DGGITQSPKYLFRKEGQNVTLSCEQNLNHDAMYWYRQDPGQGLRLIYYSQIVNDFQKGDIAEGYSVSREKKESFPLTVTSAQKNPTAFYLCASSITAKGEGYTFGSGTRLTVV.

This clonotype was detected many times. V is TRBV12-3 or TRBV12-4 and J is TRBJ2-1; 10 bases are shared with TRBD2. The trim removed 3 bases at V and 5 bases at J, leaving 4 bases unmatched. This CDR3 has 15 amino acids. The CDR3 loop is CASSFQLAGDNEQFF. The DNA of the CDR3 is TGTGCCAGCAGTTTTCAGCTAGCGGGAGACAATGAGCAGTTCTTC.

This chain joins TRBV7-2 and TRBJ2-7; perhaps TRBD1 as D (6 bases). The CDR3 is 13 amino acids. Germline V CDR1 and CDR2: SGHTA, FQGNSA. Trimming left V 5 bases short and J 2 bases short, with 10 bases between. The CDR3 reads CASSRDMPYEQYF. The CDR3 bases are TGTGCCAGCAGCCGGGACATGCCCTACGAGCAGTACTTC.

This clonotype was seen once. This could be a read error, since a much larger clone is one nucleotide away. The rearrangement links TRBV30 to TRBJ1-2; 7 bases fit TRBD1. CDR3 length equals 12 residues. Trimming cost V 3 bases and J 10 bases; bases outside gene matches: 8. CDR1 is GTSNPN, CDR2 SVGIG, per germline (reference sequence). The CDR3: CAWRKGAVDYTF. In DNA, the CDR3 is TGTGCCTGGAGGAAGGGGGCAGTCGACTACACCTTC. Full variable domain (missing parts from reference TRBV30 and TRBJ1-2): SQTIHQWPATLVQPVGSPLSLECTVEGTSNPNLYWYRQAAGRGLQLLFYSVGIGQISSEVPQNLSASRPQDRQFILSSKKLLLSDSGFYLCAWRKGAVDYTFGSGTRLTVV.